The clone carrying this T cell receptor (beta chain) was detected many times. Its antigen is not identified. TCRdb re-called the reads with MiXCR, one entry per CDR3 protein. The repertoire holds about a million distinct CDR3 sequences, with approximately 31% as singletons. The sample belongs to a study of T cell repertoires in cytomegalovirus infection. Study at large: Well-studied HLA-B-restricted CMV epitopes were used in the study alongside recently identified HLA-C-restricted ones. CMV infection plus the matching HLA type was flagged by public TCR beta signatures.

This CDR3 is built from 14 residues. The V end was cut by 5 bases, the J end by 0 bases, with 11 bases between. Study-wide points: Across the ex vivo response, the dominant clonotypes were HLA-C-restricted CMV-specific TCR beta clonotypes.

The chain employs TRBV12-3 or TRBV12-4 and TRBJ2-7, with D uncertain. The sequence was collected from a human donor in good health (CMV status not recorded). Some clones in this sample may be carry-over from other donors' samples. Source: cultured CD8+ T cells from PBMCs, taken from culture after CMV antigen stimulation. The CDR3 region has the DNA TGTGCCAGCAGTAGCTCACAGTCCTCCTACGAGCAGTACTTC. Amino acid sequence: CASSSSQSSYEQYF.